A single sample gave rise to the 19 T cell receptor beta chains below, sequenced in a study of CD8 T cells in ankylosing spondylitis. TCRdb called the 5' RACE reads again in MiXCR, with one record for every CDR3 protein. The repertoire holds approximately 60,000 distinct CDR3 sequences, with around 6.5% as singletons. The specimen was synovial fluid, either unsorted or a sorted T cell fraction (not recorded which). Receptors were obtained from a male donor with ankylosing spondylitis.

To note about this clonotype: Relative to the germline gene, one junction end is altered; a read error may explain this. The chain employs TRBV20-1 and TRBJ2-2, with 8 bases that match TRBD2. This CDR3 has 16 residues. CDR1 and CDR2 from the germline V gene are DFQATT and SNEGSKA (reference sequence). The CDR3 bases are TGCTGTGCTACCATCCCGGGACTAGGGGGCACCGGGGAGCTGTTTTTT. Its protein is CCATIPGLGGTGELFF.

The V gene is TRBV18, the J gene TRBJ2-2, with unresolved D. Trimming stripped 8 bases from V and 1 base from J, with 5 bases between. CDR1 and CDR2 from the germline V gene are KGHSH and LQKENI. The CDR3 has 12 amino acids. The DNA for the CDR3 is TGTGCCAGCACCAGGAACACCGGGGAGCTGTTTTTT. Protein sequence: CASTRNTGELFF.

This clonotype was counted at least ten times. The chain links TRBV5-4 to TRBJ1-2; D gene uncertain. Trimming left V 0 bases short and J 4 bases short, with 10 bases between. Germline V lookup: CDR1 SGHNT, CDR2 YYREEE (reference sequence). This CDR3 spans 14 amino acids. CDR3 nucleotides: TGTGCCAGCAGCTTGGCCGCGACTGTCTATGGCTACACCTTC. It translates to CASSLAATVYGYTF.

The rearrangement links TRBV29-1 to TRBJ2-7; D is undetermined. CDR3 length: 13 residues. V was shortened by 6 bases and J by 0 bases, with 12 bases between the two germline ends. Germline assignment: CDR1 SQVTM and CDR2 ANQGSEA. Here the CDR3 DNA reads TGCAGCGTCGCACCAGGAACCTCCTACGAGCAGTACTTC. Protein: CSVAPGTSYEQYF.

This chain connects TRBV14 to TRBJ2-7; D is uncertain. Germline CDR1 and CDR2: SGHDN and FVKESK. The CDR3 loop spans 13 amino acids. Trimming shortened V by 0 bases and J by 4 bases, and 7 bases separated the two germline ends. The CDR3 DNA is TGTGCCAGCAGCCAAGAGAGGCTATACGAGCAGTACTTC. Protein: CASSQERLYEQYF.

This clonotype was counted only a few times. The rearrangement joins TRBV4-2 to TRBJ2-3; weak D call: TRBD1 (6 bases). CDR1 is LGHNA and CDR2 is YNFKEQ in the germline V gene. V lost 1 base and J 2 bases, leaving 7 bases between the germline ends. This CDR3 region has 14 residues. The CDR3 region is CASSQGDTTDTQYF. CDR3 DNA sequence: TGTGCCAGCAGCCAAGGGGACACCACAGATACGCAGTATTTT.

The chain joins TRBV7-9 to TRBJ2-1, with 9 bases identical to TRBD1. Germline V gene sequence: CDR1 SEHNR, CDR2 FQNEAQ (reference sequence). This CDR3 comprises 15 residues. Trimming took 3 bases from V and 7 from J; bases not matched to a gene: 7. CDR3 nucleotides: TGTGCCAGCAGCTTCACAGGGGGCATCGAGAATGAGCAGTTCTTC. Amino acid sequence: CASSFTGGIENEQFF. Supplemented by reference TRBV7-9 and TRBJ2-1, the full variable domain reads DTGVSQNPRHKITKRGQNVTFRCDPISEHNRLYWYRQTLGQGPEFLTYFQNEAQLEKSRLLSDRFSAERPKGSFSTLEIQRTEQGDSAMYLCASSFTGGIENEQFFGPGTRLTVL.

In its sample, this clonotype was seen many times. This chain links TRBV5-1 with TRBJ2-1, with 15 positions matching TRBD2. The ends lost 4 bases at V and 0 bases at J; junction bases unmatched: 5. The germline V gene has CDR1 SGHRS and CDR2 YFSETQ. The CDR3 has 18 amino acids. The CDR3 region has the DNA TGCGCCAGCAGCCCGGGACTAGCGGGAGGACTCTCCTACAATGAGCAGTTCTTC. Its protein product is CASSPGLAGGLSYNEQFF.

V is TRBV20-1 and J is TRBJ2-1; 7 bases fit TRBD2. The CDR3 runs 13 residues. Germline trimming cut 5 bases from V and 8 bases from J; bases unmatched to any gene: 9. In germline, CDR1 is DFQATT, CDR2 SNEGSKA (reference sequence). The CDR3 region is CSAGRREFDEQFF. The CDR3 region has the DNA TGCAGTGCTGGGCGGCGGGAGTTCGATGAGCAGTTCTTC.

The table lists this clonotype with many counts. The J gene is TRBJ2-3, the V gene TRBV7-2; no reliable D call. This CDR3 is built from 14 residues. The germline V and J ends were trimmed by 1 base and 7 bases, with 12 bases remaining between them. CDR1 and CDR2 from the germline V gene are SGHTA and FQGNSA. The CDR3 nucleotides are TGTGCCAGCAGCTTAGGTGGCCCCTCAAATACGCAGTATTTT. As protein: CASSLGGPSNTQYF.

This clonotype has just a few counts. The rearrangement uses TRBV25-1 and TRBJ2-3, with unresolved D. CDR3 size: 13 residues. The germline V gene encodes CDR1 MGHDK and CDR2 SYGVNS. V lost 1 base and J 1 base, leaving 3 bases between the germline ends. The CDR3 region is CASSEFGTDTQYF. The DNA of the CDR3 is TGTGCCAGCAGTGAATTCGGCACAGATACGCAGTATTTT.

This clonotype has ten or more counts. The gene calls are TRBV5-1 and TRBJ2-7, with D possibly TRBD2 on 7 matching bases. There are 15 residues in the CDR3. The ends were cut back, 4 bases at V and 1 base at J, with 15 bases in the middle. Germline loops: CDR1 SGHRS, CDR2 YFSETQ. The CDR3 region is CASSPDGRGSYEQYF. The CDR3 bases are TGCGCCAGCAGCCCGGATGGGAGGGGGTCCTACGAGCAGTACTTC.

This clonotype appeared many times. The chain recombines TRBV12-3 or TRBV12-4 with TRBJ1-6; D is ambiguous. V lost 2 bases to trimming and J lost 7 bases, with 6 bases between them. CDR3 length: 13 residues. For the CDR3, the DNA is TGTGCCAGCAGTTTAACAGACAATTCACCCCTCCACTTT. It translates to CASSLTDNSPLHF.

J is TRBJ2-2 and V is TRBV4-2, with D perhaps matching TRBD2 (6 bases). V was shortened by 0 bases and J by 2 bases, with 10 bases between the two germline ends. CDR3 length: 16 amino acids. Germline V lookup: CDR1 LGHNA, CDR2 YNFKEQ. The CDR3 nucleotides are TGTGCCAGCAGCCAAGAAGACGGGAGTAACACCGGGGAGCTGTTTTTT. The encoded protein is CASSQEDGSNTGELFF.

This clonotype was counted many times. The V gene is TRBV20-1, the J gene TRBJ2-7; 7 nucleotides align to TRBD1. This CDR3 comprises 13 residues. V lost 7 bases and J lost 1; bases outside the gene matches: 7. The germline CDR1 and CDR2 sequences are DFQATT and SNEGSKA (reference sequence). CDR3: CSVQDRQSYEQYF. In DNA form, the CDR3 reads TGCAGTGTCCAGGACAGGCAATCCTACGAGCAGTACTTC.

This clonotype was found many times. CDR3 residues: CAWSVGSSGETQYF. The DNA of the CDR3 is TGTGCCTGGAGTGTTGGGTCTAGCGGGGAGACCCAGTACTTC. This chain connects TRBV30 to TRBJ2-5; TRBD2 matches at 8 bases. CDR1 and CDR2 (germline): GTSNPN, SVGIG (reference sequence). V shed 0 bases and J 5 bases; nucleotides not matched to a gene: 5. The CDR3 runs 14 residues. The complete variable domain, with remaining parts taken from reference TRBV30 and TRBJ2-5, reads SQTIHQWPATLVQPVGSPLSLECTVEGTSNPNLYWYRQAAGRGLQLLFYSVGIGQISSEVPQNLSASRPQDRQFILSSKKLLLSDSGFYLCAWSVGSSGETQYFGPGTRLLVL.

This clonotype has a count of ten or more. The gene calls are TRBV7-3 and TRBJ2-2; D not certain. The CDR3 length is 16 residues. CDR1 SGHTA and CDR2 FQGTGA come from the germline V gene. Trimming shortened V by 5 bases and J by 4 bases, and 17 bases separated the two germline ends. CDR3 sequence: CASSPLRTSGTGELFF. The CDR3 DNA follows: TGTGCCAGCAGCCCCCTTCGTACGAGTGGCACCGGGGAGCTGTTTTTT.

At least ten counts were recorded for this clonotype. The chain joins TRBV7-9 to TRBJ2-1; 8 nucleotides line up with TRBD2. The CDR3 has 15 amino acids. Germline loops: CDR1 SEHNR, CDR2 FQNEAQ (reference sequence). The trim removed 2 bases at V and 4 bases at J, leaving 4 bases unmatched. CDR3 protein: CASSLPAGAYNEQFF. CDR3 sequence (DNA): TGTGCCAGCAGCTTACCAGCGGGAGCGTACAATGAGCAGTTCTTC. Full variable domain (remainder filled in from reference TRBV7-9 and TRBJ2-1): DTGVSQNPRHKITKRGQNVTFRCDPISEHNRLYWYRQTLGQGPEFLTYFQNEAQLEKSRLLSDRFSAERPKGSFSTLEIQRTEQGDSAMYLCASSLPAGAYNEQFFGPGTRLTVL.

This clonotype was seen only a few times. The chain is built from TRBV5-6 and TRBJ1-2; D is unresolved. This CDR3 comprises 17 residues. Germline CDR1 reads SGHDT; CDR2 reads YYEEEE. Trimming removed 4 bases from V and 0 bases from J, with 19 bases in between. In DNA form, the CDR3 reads TGTGCCAGCAGCACAGCCCTAGGACGGTTAGCTAACTATGGCTACACCTTC. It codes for CASSTALGRLANYGYTF.